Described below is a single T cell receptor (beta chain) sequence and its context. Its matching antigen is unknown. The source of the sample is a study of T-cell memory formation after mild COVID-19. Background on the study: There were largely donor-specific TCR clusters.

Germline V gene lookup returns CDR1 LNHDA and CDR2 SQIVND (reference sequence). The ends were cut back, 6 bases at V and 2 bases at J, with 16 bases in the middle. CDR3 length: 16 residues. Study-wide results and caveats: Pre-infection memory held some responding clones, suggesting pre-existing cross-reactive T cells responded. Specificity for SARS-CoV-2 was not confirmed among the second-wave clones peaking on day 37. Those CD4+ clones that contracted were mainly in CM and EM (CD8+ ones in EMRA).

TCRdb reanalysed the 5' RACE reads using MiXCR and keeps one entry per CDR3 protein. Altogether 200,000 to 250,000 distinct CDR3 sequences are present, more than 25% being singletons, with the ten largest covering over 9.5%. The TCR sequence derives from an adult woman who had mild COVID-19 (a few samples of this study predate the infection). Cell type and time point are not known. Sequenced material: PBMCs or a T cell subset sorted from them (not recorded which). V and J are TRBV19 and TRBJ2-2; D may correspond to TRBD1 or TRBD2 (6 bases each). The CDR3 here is CASRSKGGRNTGELFF. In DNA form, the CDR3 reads TGTGCCAGTAGGTCCAAGGGGGGTAGAAACACCGGGGAGCTGTTTTTT.